Sequencing of this TCR beta chain was carried out in a study of blood T cell repertoires in COVID-19. Whole-study context: COVID-19 samples from acute and convalescent phases originated in the United States, Italy and Spain. T cells, B-cell-depleted T cells, or PBMCs provided the cDNA or gDNA that served as material.

Looked up from germline, CDR1 is SNHLY and CDR2 is FYNNEI. V dropped 5 bases and J dropped 8; count of bases not matched to a gene: 8. There are 14 residues in the CDR3. This clone was found a few times. Per the study methods: Reference gene primer amplification gave estimated nucleated cell counts. The assay was immunoSEQ multiplex PCR, and TCRdb's table has in-frame clones only and misses some. V and J calls and clone size are copied from that table; D and trimming were computed from the DNA. The table has fewer than 100,000 clones, 80% to 90% seen once. This TCR was recovered from an elderly man in a cohort sampled during active COVID-19. The chain is built from TRBV2 and TRBJ1-4, with 7 bases identical to TRBD1. What was sequenced was peripheral blood. CDR3 bases: TGTGCCAGCAGTCGAACAGGGGTAGGAGAAAAACTGTTTTTT. Amino acid sequence: CASSRTGVGEKLFF.